This TCR beta chain was sequenced during a study of blood T cells in healthy people across ages. This clonotype was observed a few times. The antigen is unknown. The use of a sample-barcoded 5' primer and a J-beta primer mix characterized a second PCR of roughly 6 to 12 cycles. Through a template-switch adaptor with 12 random nucleotides, each cDNA molecule received a tag. TCRdb re-analysed the 5' RACE reads in MiXCR, keeping a single row per CDR3 protein. The profile covers roughly 1,700,000 distinct CDR3 sequences, with approximately 28% appearing a single time and 7.7% taken by the ten largest. The CDR3 runs to 14 residues. Germline-derived CDR1 and CDR2 are SQVTM and ANQGSEA. V lost 1 base, J lost 2 bases, and 0 bases stayed unmatched. General observations from the study: Estimated diversity, derived from one million T cells, was regarded as an underestimate. Age advanced and TCR beta diversity per million T cells fell, roughly linearly.

The study isolated at least 7 million PBMCs from each sample. J is TRBJ2-5 and V is TRBV29-1; 11 positions match TRBD2. The sequencing input was blood. The clonotype comes from a woman aged 30 to 39 in good health. CDR3 coding DNA: TGCAGCGTTGAAGGACTAGCGGGGCAAGAGACCCAGTACTTC. Its protein is CSVEGLAGQETQYF.